A single TCR beta chain is shown here with its context. This sample was included in a study of OX40 agonist ivuxolimab in advanced cancers. Clones were sequenced by immunoSEQ multiplex PCR, and TCRdb holds only the in-frame ones, with some missing. The sample carries about 59,000 clones, around 82% recorded once. V was shortened by 3 bases and J by 1 base, with 10 bases between the two germline ends. CDR3 length: 15 residues. CDR1 and CDR2 from the germline V gene are SEHNR and FQNEAQ (reference sequence). The specimen was CD4+ or CD8+ T cells sorted from blood, collected in a trial of the OX40 agonist ivuxolimab. This TCR was recovered from an adult with an advanced solid tumor such as melanoma, head and neck, liver or kidney cancer. The chain combines TRBV7-9 with TRBJ2-4; the D is unclear. In nucleotides, the CDR3 is TGTGCCAGCAGCTTGACGGAAGGGGCCAAAAACATTCAGTACTTC. It codes for CASSLTEGAKNIQYF.